Included here is one TCR beta chain sequence, with context. Single viable CD3+CD4+CD8-CD45RO+ cells were sorted as the memory CD4+ T cells. TCRdb's copy holds only in-frame clones and misses some; the assay was immunoSEQ multiplex PCR. Among 55,000 to 65,000 clones listed, roughly 82% were seen once. This sample is drawn from a study of memory CD4+ T cells and cytomegalovirus serostatus. The specimen was memory CD4+ T cells from blood. The sequence came from an adult in good health and CMV-seronegative.

CDR3 in DNA: TGCAGTGCTAGACGTCCGGATACGCAGTATTTT. As protein: CSARRPDTQYF. The chain combines TRBV20-1 with TRBJ2-3; D not resolved. The CDR3 has 11 residues. Germline lookup yields CDR1 DFQATT and CDR2 SNEGSKA (reference sequence). Trimming took 2 bases from V and 6 from J, leaving 6 bases between them.